These 13 T cell receptor beta chains share one sample of origin, sequenced in a study of OX40 agonist ivuxolimab in advanced cancers. Data came from immunoSEQ multiplex PCR; TCRdb stores just in-frame clones and leaves some out. The data hold some 85,000 clones, with around 86% observed a single time. The source material was CD4+ or CD8+ T cells sorted from blood, sampled in a trial of the OX40 agonist ivuxolimab. Every receptor here comes from an adult with an advanced solid tumor such as melanoma, head and neck, liver or kidney cancer.

On this clone itself: Other nucleotide sequences from this sample produce the same CDR3. This sequence joins TRBV5-6 and TRBJ1-2, with 8 nucleotides matching TRBD1. Germline V gene data show CDR1 as SGHDT and CDR2 as YYEEEE. The CDR3 is 18 amino acids. The CDR3 is CASRTGRRDMRSNYGYTF. The CDR3 DNA reads as TGTGCTAGCCGGACAGGGCGGAGGGATATGCGATCTAACTATGGCTACACCTTC.

The chain employs TRBV27 and TRBJ2-7; D call uncertain. CDR3 length equals 13 residues. Germline V gene data show CDR1 as MNHEY and CDR2 as SMNVEV (reference sequence). Trimming took 6 bases from V and 2 from J, leaving 11 bases between them. The DNA of the CDR3 is TGTGCCAGCAGCCGTAGCCAGACCTACGAGCAGTACTTC. Translated, it gives CASSRSQTYEQYF.

The rearrangement joins TRBV19 to TRBJ1-4, with a weak D call TRBD1 (5 bases). Germline CDR1 reads LNHDA; CDR2 reads SQIVND (reference sequence). The V end lost 6 bases, the J end lost 8 bases, and 13 bases lay between the germline ends. The CDR3 is 13 residues long. This chain's CDR3 is CASRNRRGEKLFF. CDR3 DNA: TGTGCCAGTAGAAACAGGCGGGGAGAAAAACTGTTTTTT.

The chain carries TRBV5-6 and TRBJ2-7; D may be TRBD1 (6 bases). The V end lost 0 bases, the J end lost 3 bases, and 13 bases lay between the germline ends. From germline, CDR1 is SGHDT and CDR2 YYEEEE. This CDR3 comprises 15 residues. In DNA form, the CDR3 reads TGTGCCAGCAGCTTGGCCATGGGGGCATTCTACGAGCAGTACTTC. Its protein product is CASSLAMGAFYEQYF.

V is TRBV7-3 and J is TRBJ1-3, with a tentative D call TRBD1 (6 bases). V lost 1 base and J lost 4, with 29 bases in between. Germline V lookup: CDR1 SGHTA, CDR2 FQGTGA. The CDR3 extends over 21 amino acids. The CDR3 reads CASSLIGGAGGRGYTGNTIYF. CDR3 nucleotide sequence: TGTGCCAGCAGCTTAATCGGTGGAGCCGGCGGGAGGGGGTATACAGGAAACACCATATATTTT.

This chain joins TRBV5-1 and TRBJ1-5; D gene uncertain. The CDR3 covers 16 residues. Trimming left V 0 bases short and J 4 bases short, with 14 bases between. The germline CDR1 and CDR2 sequences are SGHRS and YFSETQ. The CDR3 nucleotides are TGCGCCAGCAGCTTGGTCGGCGGGGAAGGTAATCAGCCCCAGCATTTT. It codes for CASSLVGGEGNQPQHF. The whole variable domain, remainder taken from reference TRBV5-1 and TRBJ1-5, is KAGVTQTPRYLIKTRGQQVTLSCSPISGHRSVSWYQQTPGQGLQFLFEYFSETQRNKGNFPGRFSGRQFSNSRSEMNVSTLELGDSALYLCASSLVGGEGNQPQHFGDGTRLSIL.

This clone has a handful of counts. This chain joins TRBV15 and TRBJ1-5; 9 bases match TRBD1. V was clipped by 5 bases and J by 6 bases; unmatched bases: 5. This CDR3 spans 14 amino acids. Per germline, CDR1 LNHNV and CDR2 YYDKDF (reference sequence). CDR3 in amino acids: CATSGTGSRQPQHF. The CDR3 coding sequence is TGTGCCACCAGCGGGACAGGGAGTCGTCAGCCCCAGCATTTT.

The chain employs TRBV6-1 and TRBJ2-7; 13 bases are shared with TRBD2. The V gene end was trimmed by 9 bases and the J gene end by 4 bases; junction bases not matched to a gene: 3. Germline V CDR1 and CDR2: MNHNS, SASEGT. The CDR3 extends over 13 amino acids. In DNA, the CDR3 is TGTGCCAGTCAACTAGCGGGAGGGTACGAGCAGTACTTC. Protein sequence: CASQLAGGYEQYF.

This rearrangement joins TRBV5-1 to TRBJ1-2; D remains unclear. CDR1 and CDR2 from the germline V gene are SGHRS and YFSETQ. Trimming removed 4 bases from V and 2 bases from J, with 12 bases in between. This CDR3 has 14 residues. The DNA of the CDR3 is TGCGCCAGCAGCCCACTAAACCAGAACTATGGCTACACCTTC. Translation: CASSPLNQNYGYTF.

CDR3 loop: CSVEQGFNNEQFF. CDR3 coding DNA: TGCAGCGTTGAACAGGGTTTCAACAATGAGCAGTTCTTC. The chain is built from TRBV29-1 and TRBJ2-1; D perhaps matches TRBD1 (5 bases). This CDR3 contains 13 residues. V gave up 2 bases and J gave up 5 bases, with 10 bases separating them. Germline-derived CDR1 and CDR2 are SQVTM and ANQGSEA.

The chain links TRBV4-1 to TRBJ2-1; D not certain. Germline V gives CDR1 MGHRA, CDR2 YSYEKL. V shed 1 base and J shed 2 bases, with 15 bases lying between them. The CDR3 is 17 amino acids. This chain's CDR3 is CASSQVRVGDTYNEQFF. The DNA of the CDR3 is TGCGCCAGCAGCCAAGTTAGAGTGGGCGATACCTACAATGAGCAGTTCTTC.

The V and J genes are TRBV7-9 and TRBJ1-4; 7 positions match TRBD1. The germline CDR1 and CDR2 sequences are SEHNR and FQNEAQ (reference sequence). The junction had 18 bases not matched to a gene; V was cut back by 5 bases and J by 9 bases. There are 17 residues in the CDR3. The DNA for the CDR3 is TGTGCCAGCAGCCAGTCGGGACAGTCCCTGGGGTTGAAAAAACTGTTTTTT. It codes for CASSQSGQSLGLKKLFF.

The gene calls are TRBV6-1 and TRBJ2-6; 7 bases line up with TRBD1. V lost 3 bases and J lost 0; bases outside the gene matches: 5. Looked up from germline, CDR1 is MNHNS and CDR2 is SASEGT. The CDR3 is 17 amino acids. Here the CDR3 reads CASSDRTGGSGANVLTF. Written as DNA, the CDR3 is TGTGCCAGCAGTGACCGGACAGGAGGCTCTGGGGCCAACGTCCTGACTTTC.